This T cell receptor (beta chain) was captured by sequencing in a study of T cell repertoires in cytomegalovirus infection. On the study more broadly: It can be stated that public TCR beta signatures indicated CMV infection as well as a matching HLA type. Study-wide results and caveats: There were carriers of CMV plus the relevant HLA, and cumulative public TCR beta family frequency identified them. HLA-C-restricted CMV-specific TCR beta clonotypes were dominant in the ex vivo response.

From the reads, TCRdb called clonotypes with MiXCR, one entry per CDR3 protein. The sample yields a few hundred thousand distinct CDR3 sequences, around a sixth seen once. Trimming removed 0 bases from V and 14 bases from J, with 18 bases in between. Germline values: CDR1 LGHNA, CDR2 YSLEER. CDR3 length: 14 amino acids. This clonotype was observed at least ten times. Its antigen is as yet unknown. The rearrangement uses TRBV4-3 and TRBJ2-3; tentative D call: TRBD1 (5 bases). This sequence originates from a human donor in good health (CMV status not recorded). Some clones in this sample may be carry-over from other donors' samples. Material: PBMCs. The CDR3 loop reads CASSQDLGADSRYF. DNA of the CDR3: TGCGCCAGCAGCCAAGATCTAGGGGCAGATTCCAGGTATTTT.